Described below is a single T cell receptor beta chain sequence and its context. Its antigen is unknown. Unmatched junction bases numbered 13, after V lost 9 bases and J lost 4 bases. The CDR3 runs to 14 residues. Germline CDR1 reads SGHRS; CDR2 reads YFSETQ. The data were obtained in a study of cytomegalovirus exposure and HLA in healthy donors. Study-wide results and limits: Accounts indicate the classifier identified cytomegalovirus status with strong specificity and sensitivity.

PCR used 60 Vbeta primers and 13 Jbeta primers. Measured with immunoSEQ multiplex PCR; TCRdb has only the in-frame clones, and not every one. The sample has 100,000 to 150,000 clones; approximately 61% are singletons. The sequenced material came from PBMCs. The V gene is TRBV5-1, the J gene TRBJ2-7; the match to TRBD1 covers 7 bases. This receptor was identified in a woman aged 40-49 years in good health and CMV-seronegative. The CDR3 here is CAKKGRGRPYEQYF. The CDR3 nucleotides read TGCGCCAAGAAGGGTAGGGGGCGACCATACGAGCAGTACTTC.